Shown below are 12 T cell receptor beta chains from a single sample sequenced in a study of a mutant IDH1 vaccine in newly diagnosed glioma. Their cognate antigens are unknown. Generated by immunoSEQ multiplex PCR, the TCRdb table keeps only in-frame clones and is missing some. The sample has tens of thousands of clones; roughly 80% are singletons. Sample time point: week 11, during vaccination. Alongside topical imiquimod, each dose of vaccine comprised 300 ug of mutant IDH1 20-mer peptide. Sequenced here: PBMCs, sampled from a glioma patient whose treatment included an IDH1 peptide vaccine. The receptors come from a man aged 45-60 years with glioma.

The rearrangement joins TRBV25-1 to TRBJ1-4; D not resolved. This CDR3 region has 15 residues. The germline V and J ends were trimmed by 3 bases and 8 bases, with 16 bases remaining between them. Germline CDR1 is MGHDK and CDR2 is SYGVNS. The CDR3 region has the DNA TGTGCCAGCAGTGATCCCTACCGGGAGGAGGAAAAACTGTTTTTT. Its translation is CASSDPYREEEKLFF.

The V call is TRBV2, the J call TRBJ1-5; D is unresolved. V shed 1 base and J shed 15 bases, with 16 bases lying between them. Germline CDR1 and CDR2: SNHLY and FYNNEI. The CDR3 has 13 amino acids. DNA for the CDR3: TGTGCCAGCAGTGAAGGTCAGGCCGGCGTTCGGCATTTT. Translation: CASSEGQAGVRHF.

As concerns this clone: The sample contains more than one DNA sequence encoding this CDR3. The V gene is TRBV5-1, the J gene TRBJ2-7, with D unclear. This CDR3 is 12 amino acids long. Trimming removed 1 base at V and 4 bases at J, with 6 bases between. Germline V gives CDR1 SGHRS, CDR2 YFSETQ. DNA for the CDR3: TGCGCCAGCAGCTTGCAAGGGTACGAGCAGTACTTC. It yields the protein CASSLQGYEQYF.

In its sample, this clone was seen a few times. V is TRBV10-3 and J is TRBJ1-1; tentative D call: TRBD1 (6 bases). The CDR3 is 17 residues long. V was clipped by 2 bases and J by 4 bases, with 20 bases between them. Per the germline V gene, CDR1 is ENHRY and CDR2 is SYGVKD. The CDR3 protein is CAISEDPGGRVVTEAFF. In DNA, the CDR3 is TGTGCCATCAGTGAGGACCCCGGGGGCCGGGTGGTCACTGAAGCTTTCTTT.

Here the CDR3 DNA reads TGTGCCAGCAGCTCGTGGGAGGGGCCGGAGCAGTACTTC. This translates into CASSSWEGPEQYF. The genes are TRBV7-2 and TRBJ2-7; TRBD2 aligns across 7 bases. The CDR3 runs 13 residues. The germline CDR1 and CDR2 sequences are SGHTA and FQGNSA. The ends lost 4 bases at V and 7 bases at J; junction bases unmatched: 7.

This clone showed up just once. CDR3 DNA sequence: TGTGCCAGCAATACCGGGAAGGAGACCCAGTACTTC. It codes for CASNTGKETQYF. The chain links TRBV6-1 to TRBJ2-5; possible D gene TRBD2, 5 bases. Trimming removed 7 bases at V and 5 bases at J, with 11 bases between. The CDR3 length is 12 residues. The germline V gene has CDR1 MNHNS and CDR2 SASEGT.

The chain is built from TRBV11-2 and TRBJ2-1; 10 positions agree with TRBD2. This CDR3 comprises 14 residues. Per the germline V gene, CDR1 is SGHAT and CDR2 is FQNNGV. V was pared by 0 bases and J by 13 bases, with 6 bases of the junction left unmatched. The CDR3 bases are TGTGCCAGCAGCTTAGAGTCTAGCGGGAGAAACCAGTTCTTC. As protein: CASSLESSGRNQFF.

This clone was seen once. The J gene is TRBJ2-7, the V gene TRBV5-6, with D possibly called TRBD1 or TRBD2 (5 bases each). V lost 4 bases and J lost 6, with 17 bases in between. Per germline, CDR1 SGHDT and CDR2 YYEEEE. The CDR3 runs to 14 residues. DNA of the CDR3: TGTGCCAGCAGCCTCGGGGACCACCCCTCCGAGCAGTACTTC. Protein sequence: CASSLGDHPSEQYF.

The chain has TRBV10-3 and TRBJ2-1; D is perhaps TRBD2 (5 bases). CDR1 and CDR2 (germline): ENHRY, SYGVKD. V was clipped by 6 bases and J by 5 bases, with 5 bases between them. There are 11 residues in the CDR3. CDR3 DNA: TGTGCCATCAGCGGGGACAATGAGCAGTTCTTC. Translating it yields CAISGDNEQFF.

The chain is built from TRBV9 and TRBJ1-2, with 8 bases matching TRBD1. Germline values: CDR1 SGDLS, CDR2 YYNGEE. The CDR3 totals 13 residues. Trimming removed 3 bases from V and 7 bases from J; junction bases left unmatched: 5. The CDR3 bases are TGTGCCAGCAGCGATGGACAGGGCGGTGGCTACACCTTC. Its protein product is CASSDGQGGGYTF.

The J gene is TRBJ2-1, the V gene TRBV7-2; possibly TRBD1 for D (6 bases). The CDR3 totals 15 residues. The V gene's germline CDR1 is SGHTA and CDR2 FQGNSA. The germline V and J ends were trimmed by 5 bases and 2 bases, with 13 bases remaining between them. DNA of the CDR3: TGTGCCAGCAGCCTACAGGGTCTTGCCTACAATGAGCAGTTCTTC. Protein: CASSLQGLAYNEQFF.

The gene calls are TRBV6-5 and TRBJ2-4, with TRBD1 matching over 8 bases. With V trimmed by 5 bases and J by 9 bases, 6 bases remained unmatched. Germline V CDR1 and CDR2: MNHEY, SVGAGI. CDR3 length: 13 amino acids. The CDR3 bases are TGTGCCAGCAGTGTAGGACAGGGAGTCATTCAGTACTTC. Translated, it gives CASSVGQGVIQYF.